The 26 T cell receptor beta chains given below trace back to one sample, sequenced in a study of T cell responses to AZD1222 COVID-19 vaccine. Using immunoSEQ multiplex PCR, the repertoire was profiled, and TCRdb retains in-frame clones only, with some absent. The repertoire has 150,000 or so clones, more than 85% of them found once; the top ten carry 9.1%. The sequenced sample was peripheral blood, obtained on day 0 of AZD1222 vaccination. The receptors originated from an adult in good health.

The V gene is TRBV19, the J gene TRBJ2-1; 7 positions agree with TRBD1. V shed 6 bases, J shed 2 bases, and the junction held 1 base outside the gene matches. There are 13 residues in the CDR3. The germline V gene has CDR1 LNHDA and CDR2 SQIVND (reference sequence). The CDR3 loop reads CASSGTAYNEQFF. DNA for the CDR3: TGTGCCAGTAGCGGGACAGCCTACAATGAGCAGTTCTTC.

The genes are TRBV14 and TRBJ2-7; 8 positions match TRBD2. CDR1 is SGHDN and CDR2 is FVKESK in the germline V gene. The V and J ends lost 2 bases and 3 bases, in that order; junction bases with no gene match: 3. This CDR3 is built from 14 residues. As DNA, the CDR3 is TGTGCCAGCAGCCAATTTAGCGGGGTCTACGAGCAGTACTTC. It encodes CASSQFSGVYEQYF.

J is TRBJ1-1 and V is TRBV4-2; perhaps TRBD1 as D (5 bases). The V and J ends lost 2 bases and 1 base respectively, with 11 bases between them. The CDR3 covers 15 residues. The germline V gene encodes CDR1 LGHNA and CDR2 YNFKEQ. The CDR3 bases are TGTGCCAGCAGCCAACCCCAGGGTAGGAACACTGAAGCTTTCTTT. It is translated as CASSQPQGRNTEAFF.

V and J are TRBV30 and TRBJ1-6; tentatively, D is TRBD1 (5 bases). The V gene's germline CDR1 is GTSNPN and CDR2 SVGIG (reference sequence). CDR3 length equals 18 residues. V gave up 0 bases and J gave up 10 bases, with 25 bases separating them. CDR3 residues: CAWSVKRTNSLRGSPLHF. CDR3 DNA: TGTGCCTGGAGTGTGAAAAGGACAAATTCCCTTCGCGGCTCACCCCTCCACTTT.

The chain couples TRBV9 to TRBJ1-5, with D uncertain. The length of the CDR3 is 13 residues. V was pared by 0 bases and J by 5 bases, with 6 bases between. The V gene's germline CDR1 is SGDLS and CDR2 YYNGEE. The CDR3 sequence: CASSVAGYQPQHF. The CDR3 DNA reads TGTGCCAGCAGCGTAGCTGGGTATCAGCCCCAGCATTTT.

CDR3: CASSITHPANTEAFF. In DNA form, the CDR3 reads TGTGCCAGTAGTATAACACACCCAGCGAACACTGAAGCTTTCTTT. The rearrangement uses TRBV19 and TRBJ1-1; no clear D. Germline CDR1 and CDR2: LNHDA and SQIVND (reference sequence). Trimming pared 2 bases from V and 1 base from J, leaving 11 bases between. This CDR3 region has 15 residues.

The chain links TRBV2 to TRBJ1-2; D remains unclear. The CDR3 is 13 residues long. The V gene lost 4 bases and the J gene lost 2 bases, with 8 bases spanning the gap. Per the germline V gene, CDR1 is SNHLY and CDR2 is FYNNEI. CDR3 residues: CASSVYQNYGYTF. In nucleotides, the CDR3 is TGTGCCAGCAGTGTCTACCAAAACTATGGCTACACCTTC. The variable domain in full, with the rest retrieved from reference TRBV2 and TRBJ1-2, is EPEVTQTPSHQVTQMGQEVILRCVPISNHLYFYWYRQILGQKVEFLVSFYNNEISEKSEIFDDQFSVERPDGSNFTLKIRSTKLEDSAMYFCASSVYQNYGYTFGSGTRLTVV.

V and J are TRBV30 and TRBJ2-2; TRBD1 might be the D (5 bases). The germline V and J ends were trimmed by 0 bases and 6 bases, with 8 bases remaining between them. Germline lookup yields CDR1 GTSNPN and CDR2 SVGIG (reference sequence). The CDR3 is 13 residues long. The CDR3 DNA is TGTGCCTGGAGTGTACAGGTCGCCGGGGAGCTGTTTTTT. It yields the protein CAWSVQVAGELFF.

The chain carries TRBV7-6 and TRBJ2-3, with a tentative D call TRBD1 (5 bases). The germline V gene has CDR1 SGHVS and CDR2 FNYEAQ. Between the trimmed V and J ends, which lost 5 bases and 1 base, there was a span of 13 bases. CDR3 length equals 15 residues. The CDR3 region is CASSPGAEGTDTQYF. DNA of the CDR3: TGTGCCAGCAGCCCTGGGGCGGAAGGCACAGATACGCAGTATTTT. Together with reference TRBV7-6 and TRBJ2-3, the CDR3 gives the full variable domain: GAGVSQSPRYKVTKRGQDVALRCDPISGHVSLYWYRQALGQGPEFLTYFNYEAQQDKSGLPNDRFSAERPEGSISTLTIQRTEQRDSAMYRCASSPGAEGTDTQYFGPGTRLTVL.

The rearrangement links TRBV5-6 to TRBJ1-3; D is undetermined. This CDR3 has 14 residues. CDR1 is SGHDT, CDR2 YYEEEE, per germline. Trimming left V 1 base short and J 2 bases short, with 7 bases between. The CDR3 DNA follows: TGTGCCAGCAGCTTGAATCCGACTGGAAACACCATATATTTT. Residues: CASSLNPTGNTIYF.

The chain couples TRBV14 to TRBJ1-1, with D tentatively TRBD1 (6 bases). CDR1 and CDR2 (germline): SGHDN, FVKESK. The CDR3 is 13 residues long. Trimming shortened V by 4 bases and J by 8 bases, and 14 bases separated the two germline ends. CDR3 in DNA: TGTGCCAGCAGCCCAAGGACAGCGGGCGAAGCTTTCTTT. Protein: CASSPRTAGEAFF. Using reference TRBV14 and TRBJ1-1 for the parts outside the CDR3, the full variable domain is EAGVTQFPSHSVIEKGQTVTLRCDPISGHDNLYWYRRVMGKEIKFLLHFVKESKQDESGMPNNRFLAERTGGTYSTLKVQPAELEDSGVYFCASSPRTAGEAFFGQGTRLTVV.

This clone occurred once. The chain couples TRBV19 to TRBJ1-5; maybe TRBD1 (5 bases). Germline values: CDR1 LNHDA, CDR2 SQIVND (reference sequence). This CDR3 has 12 amino acids. Trimming took off 5 bases at V and 8 bases at J, with 10 bases between the two ends. CDR3 DNA: TGTGCCAGTAGTCTGGGACGGGAGCCCCAGCATTTT. This gives the protein CASSLGREPQHF. The full variable domain, its missing parts supplied by reference TRBV19 and TRBJ1-5, is DGGITQSPKYLFRKEGQNVTLSCEQNLNHDAMYWYRQDPGQGLRLIYYSQIVNDFQKGDIAEGYSVSREKKESFPLTVTSAQKNPTAFYLCASSLGREPQHFGDGTRLSIL.

The CDR3 is CASTPLAGPGELFF. In DNA, the CDR3 is TGTGCCAGCACCCCTTTGGCGGGTCCCGGGGAGCTGTTTTTT. The genes are TRBV28 and TRBJ2-2; weak D call: TRBD2 (5 bases). The CDR3 contains 14 residues. CDR1 MDHEN and CDR2 SYDVKM come from the germline V gene. V gave up 7 bases and J gave up 6 bases, with 15 bases separating them.

V and J are TRBV6-6 and TRBJ2-3; D possibly matches TRBD1 or TRBD2 (5 bases each). The V gene lost 8 bases and the J gene lost 4 bases, with 13 bases spanning the gap. Germline CDR1 is MNHNY and CDR2 is SVGAGI (reference sequence). The CDR3 sequence is 13 residues long. CDR3 nucleotide sequence: TGTGCCAGCCGATTGAGGGGTGCAGATACGCAGTATTTT. Protein sequence: CASRLRGADTQYF.

J is TRBJ1-1 and V is TRBV19; TRBD1 matches at 7 bases. J lost 3 bases, V lost 8 bases, and 9 bases had no gene match. The CDR3 has 14 amino acids. Germline CDR1 reads LNHDA; CDR2 reads SQIVND (reference sequence). CDR3 sequence: CASASQGVHTEAFF. The CDR3 region has the DNA TGTGCCAGTGCCAGTCAGGGGGTGCACACTGAAGCTTTCTTT.

V and J are TRBV4-1 and TRBJ1-4; maybe TRBD1 (5 bases). V was clipped by 8 bases and J by 0 bases, with 13 bases between them. Germline V gene data show CDR1 as MGHRA and CDR2 as YSYEKL. This CDR3 has 15 amino acids. CDR3 DNA: TGCGCCAGCGCAGGGACCGAGGCAACTAATGAAAAACTGTTTTTT. This translates into CASAGTEATNEKLFF.

This clone was found once. This rearrangement joins TRBV12-3 or TRBV12-4 to TRBJ1-2, with 7 bases fitting TRBD1. Germline trimming cut 7 bases from V and 6 bases from J; bases unmatched to any gene: 5. The CDR3 loop spans 12 amino acids. CDR3 DNA: TGTGCCAGCAATACAGGGGCGGATGGCTACACCTTC. Translation: CASNTGADGYTF.

The chain uses TRBV5-1 and TRBJ1-5, with unresolved D. CDR3 length equals 15 residues. V was clipped by 0 bases and J by 0 bases, with 7 bases between them. Germline V gene lookup returns CDR1 SGHRS and CDR2 YFSETQ. CDR3 coding DNA: TGCGCCAGCAGCTTGGTAGGGAATAGCAATCAGCCCCAGCATTTT. This gives the protein CASSLVGNSNQPQHF.

This clone was recorded once. This chain uses TRBV5-1 with TRBJ2-3; 7 nucleotides line up with TRBD1. The V and J ends lost 1 base and 1 base, in that order; junction bases with no gene match: 3. The CDR3 consists of 15 residues. CDR1 SGHRS and CDR2 YFSETQ come from the germline V gene. For the CDR3, the DNA is TGCGCCAGCAGCTTGTGGGGACAGCGCACAGATACGCAGTATTTT. This gives the protein CASSLWGQRTDTQYF.

The chain combines TRBV3-1 (or the pseudogene TRBV3-2) with TRBJ1-1; D call uncertain. CDR1 is LGHDT, CDR2 YNNKEL, per germline (reference sequence). The CDR3 is 14 amino acids. The V end was cut by 1 base, the J end by 1 base, with 7 bases between. This CDR3 reads CASSQAMGNTEAFF. DNA of the CDR3: TGTGCCAGCAGCCAAGCGATGGGGAACACTGAAGCTTTCTTT.

This chain connects TRBV11-2 to TRBJ1-2, with a tentative D call TRBD1 (6 bases). This CDR3 spans 15 amino acids. With 3 bases removed from V and 4 bases from J, the gap between germline ends came to 15 bases. In germline, CDR1 is SGHAT, CDR2 FQNNGV. The CDR3 DNA reads as TGTGCCAGCAGCTTCGGGGGGCGATTATCCTATGGCTACACCTTC. It specifies CASSFGGRLSYGYTF.

The gene calls are TRBV28 and TRBJ1-4, with D perhaps TRBD1 (5 bases). CDR1 MDHEN and CDR2 SYDVKM come from the germline V gene. The CDR3 covers 17 residues. Trimming removed 4 bases from V and 3 bases from J, with 18 bases in between. CDR3 in amino acids: CASSSGEGKGANEKLFF. CDR3 DNA: TGTGCCAGCAGTTCCGGGGAGGGGAAAGGGGCTAATGAAAAACTGTTTTTT.

The sample holds a few counts of this clone. This chain joins TRBV9 and TRBJ1-4, with 7 bases that match TRBD1. The CDR3 contains 13 residues. V lost 0 bases and J lost 8; bases outside the gene matches: 1. In germline, CDR1 is SGDLS, CDR2 YYNGEE. The CDR3 loop is CASSVAGGEKLFF. CDR3 DNA sequence: TGTGCCAGCAGCGTAGCAGGGGGAGAAAAACTGTTTTTT. Drawing the rest from reference TRBV9 and TRBJ1-4, the complete variable domain is DSGVTQTPKHLITATGQRVTLRCSPRSGDLSVYWYQQSLDQGLQFLIQYYNGEERAKGNILERFSAQQFPDLHSELNLSSLELGDSALYFCASSVAGGEKLFFGSGTQLSVL.

The genes are TRBV5-4 and TRBJ1-5, with 8 bases matching TRBD1. CDR3 size: 16 residues. Per germline, CDR1 SGHNT and CDR2 YYREEE (reference sequence). Trimming took 2 bases from V and 5 from J; bases not matched to a gene: 9. The CDR3 sequence is CASSFGTGGYHQPQHF. CDR3 sequence (DNA): TGTGCCAGCAGCTTTGGAACAGGGGGGTACCATCAGCCCCAGCATTTT.

V and J are TRBV6-5 and TRBJ1-6; TRBD1 is a possible D gene (5 bases). The germline V gene encodes CDR1 MNHEY and CDR2 SVGAGI. V was cut by 5 bases and J by 7 bases, with 12 bases left in between. The CDR3 extends over 14 amino acids. CDR3 sequence (DNA): TGTGCCAGCAGTCCAGACAGAATCAATTCACCCCTCCACTTT. This sequence encodes CASSPDRINSPLHF.

CDR3: CASSYYRGREDQPQHF. CDR3 nucleotides: TGTGCCAGCAGTTACTACAGGGGGCGCGAAGATCAGCCCCAGCATTTT. The chain joins TRBV6-6 to TRBJ1-5; 9 bases map to TRBD1. This CDR3 spans 16 amino acids. Germline CDR1 reads MNHNY; CDR2 reads SVGAGI (reference sequence). The V and J ends lost 1 base and 5 bases, in that order; junction bases with no gene match: 6.